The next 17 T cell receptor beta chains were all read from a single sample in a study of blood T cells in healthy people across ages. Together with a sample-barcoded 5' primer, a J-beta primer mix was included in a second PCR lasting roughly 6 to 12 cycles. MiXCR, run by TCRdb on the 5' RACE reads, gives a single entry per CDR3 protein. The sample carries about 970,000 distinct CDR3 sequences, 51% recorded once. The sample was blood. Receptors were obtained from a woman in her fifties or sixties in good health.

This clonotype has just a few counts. Here the CDR3 DNA reads TGTGCCAGCAGCGTAGATCTCAGGGGCTCAAGCTCCTACAATGAGCAGTTCTTC. This gives the protein CASSVDLRGSSSYNEQFF. The chain has TRBV9 and TRBJ2-1, with D possibly matching TRBD1 (6 bases). Per germline, CDR1 SGDLS and CDR2 YYNGEE. Deletions cut 0 bases from V and 0 bases from J, with 16 bases between. CDR3 length: 18 residues.

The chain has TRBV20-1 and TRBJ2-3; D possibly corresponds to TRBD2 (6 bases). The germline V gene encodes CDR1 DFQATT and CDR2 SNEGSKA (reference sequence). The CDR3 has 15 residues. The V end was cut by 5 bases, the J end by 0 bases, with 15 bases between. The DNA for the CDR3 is TGCAGTGCTTTCAATATAGCGGAAAGCACAGATACGCAGTATTTT. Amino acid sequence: CSAFNIAESTDTQYF.

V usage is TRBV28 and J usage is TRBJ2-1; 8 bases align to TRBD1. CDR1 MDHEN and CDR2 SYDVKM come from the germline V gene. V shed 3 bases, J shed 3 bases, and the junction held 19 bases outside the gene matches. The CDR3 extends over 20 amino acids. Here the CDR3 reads CASSFYATGARRRVYNEQFF. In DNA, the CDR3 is TGTGCCAGCAGTTTCTACGCGACAGGGGCGAGGCGGCGGGTCTACAATGAGCAGTTCTTC.

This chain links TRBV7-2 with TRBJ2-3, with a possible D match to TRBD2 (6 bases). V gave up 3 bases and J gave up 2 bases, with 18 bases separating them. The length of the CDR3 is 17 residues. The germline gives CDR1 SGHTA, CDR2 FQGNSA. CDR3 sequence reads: CASSLRPMTRNTDTQYF. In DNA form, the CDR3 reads TGTGCCAGCAGCTTGCGGCCGATGACTAGGAACACAGATACGCAGTATTTT.

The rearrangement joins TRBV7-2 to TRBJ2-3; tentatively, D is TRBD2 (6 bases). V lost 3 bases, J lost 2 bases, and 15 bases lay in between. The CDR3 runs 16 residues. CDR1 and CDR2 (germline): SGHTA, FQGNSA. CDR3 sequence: CASSLGKLAFTDTQYF. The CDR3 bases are TGTGCCAGCAGCTTGGGAAAGCTAGCGTTCACAGATACGCAGTATTTT.

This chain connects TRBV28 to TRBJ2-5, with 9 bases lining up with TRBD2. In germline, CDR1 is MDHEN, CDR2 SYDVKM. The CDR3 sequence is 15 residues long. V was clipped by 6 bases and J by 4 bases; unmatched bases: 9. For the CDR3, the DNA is TGTGCCAGCAGGCCTCAGCGGGAGGTTGGAGAGACCCAGTACTTC. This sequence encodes CASRPQREVGETQYF.

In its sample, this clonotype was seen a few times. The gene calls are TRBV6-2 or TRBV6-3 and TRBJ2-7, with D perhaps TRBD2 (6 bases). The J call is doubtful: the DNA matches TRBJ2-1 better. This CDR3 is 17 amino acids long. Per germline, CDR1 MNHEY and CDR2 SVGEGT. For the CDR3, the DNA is TGTGCCAGCAGTTACATATTGGGGCAGGGAGGAGGCCATGAGCAGTTCTTC. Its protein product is CASSYILGQGGGHEQFF.

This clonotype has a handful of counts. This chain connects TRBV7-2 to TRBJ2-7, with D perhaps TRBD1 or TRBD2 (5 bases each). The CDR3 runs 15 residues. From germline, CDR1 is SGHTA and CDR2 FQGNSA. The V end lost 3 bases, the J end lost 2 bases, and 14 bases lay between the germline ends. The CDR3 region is CASSFSRVEAYEQYF. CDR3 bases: TGTGCCAGCAGCTTTAGCAGGGTGGAGGCCTACGAGCAGTACTTC.

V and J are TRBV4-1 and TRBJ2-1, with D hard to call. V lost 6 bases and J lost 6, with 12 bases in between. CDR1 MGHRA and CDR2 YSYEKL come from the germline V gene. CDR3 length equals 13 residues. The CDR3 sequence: CASSPTPGNEQFF. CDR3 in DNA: TGCGCCAGCAGTCCCACCCCTGGCAATGAGCAGTTCTTC.

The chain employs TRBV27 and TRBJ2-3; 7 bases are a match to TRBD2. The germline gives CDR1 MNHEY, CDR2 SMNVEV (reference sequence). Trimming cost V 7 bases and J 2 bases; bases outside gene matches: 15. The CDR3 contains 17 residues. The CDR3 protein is CASKLGVAGSPTDTQYF. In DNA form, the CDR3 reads TGTGCCAGCAAACTAGGGGTAGCGGGCAGCCCCACAGATACGCAGTATTTT.

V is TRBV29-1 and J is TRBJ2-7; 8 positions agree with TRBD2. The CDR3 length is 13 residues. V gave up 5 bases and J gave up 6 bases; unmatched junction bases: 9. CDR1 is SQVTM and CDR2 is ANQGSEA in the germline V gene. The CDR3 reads CSVMGTRNCEQYF. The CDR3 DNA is TGCAGCGTTATGGGGACTAGGAATTGCGAGCAGTACTTC.

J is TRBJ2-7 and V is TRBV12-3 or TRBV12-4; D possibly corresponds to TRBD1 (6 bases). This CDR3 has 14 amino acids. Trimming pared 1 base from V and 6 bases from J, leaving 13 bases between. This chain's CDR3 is CASSLGQGWSEQYF. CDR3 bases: TGTGCCAGCAGTTTAGGGCAGGGGTGGTCCGAGCAGTACTTC.

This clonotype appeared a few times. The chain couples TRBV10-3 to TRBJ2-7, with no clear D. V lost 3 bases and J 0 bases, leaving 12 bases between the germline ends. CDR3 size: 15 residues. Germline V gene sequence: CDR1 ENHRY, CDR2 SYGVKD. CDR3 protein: CAISDPGGSSYEQYF. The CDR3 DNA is TGTGCCATCAGTGATCCCGGCGGCAGCTCCTACGAGCAGTACTTC.

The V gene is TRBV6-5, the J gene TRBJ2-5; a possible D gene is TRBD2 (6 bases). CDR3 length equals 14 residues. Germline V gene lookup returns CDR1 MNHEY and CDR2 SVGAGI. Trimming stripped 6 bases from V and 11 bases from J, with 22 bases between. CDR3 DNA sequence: TGTGCCAGCAGCTTGGGACTGCTGGGCGGGGAGCAGTACTTC. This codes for CASSLGLLGGEQYF.

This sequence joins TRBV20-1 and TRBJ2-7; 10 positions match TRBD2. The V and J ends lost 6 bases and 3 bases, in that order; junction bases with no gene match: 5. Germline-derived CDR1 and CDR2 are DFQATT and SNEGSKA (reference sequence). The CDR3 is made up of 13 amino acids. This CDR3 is CSAFGTSDYEQYF. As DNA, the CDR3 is TGCAGTGCGTTCGGGACTAGCGACTACGAGCAGTACTTC.

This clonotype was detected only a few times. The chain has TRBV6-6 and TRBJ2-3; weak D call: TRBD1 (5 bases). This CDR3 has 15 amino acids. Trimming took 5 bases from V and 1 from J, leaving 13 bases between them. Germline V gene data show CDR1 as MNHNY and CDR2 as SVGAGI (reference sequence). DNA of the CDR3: TGTGCCAGCAGTGTATTTAGGGGTGGCACAGATACGCAGTATTTT. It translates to CASSVFRGGTDTQYF.

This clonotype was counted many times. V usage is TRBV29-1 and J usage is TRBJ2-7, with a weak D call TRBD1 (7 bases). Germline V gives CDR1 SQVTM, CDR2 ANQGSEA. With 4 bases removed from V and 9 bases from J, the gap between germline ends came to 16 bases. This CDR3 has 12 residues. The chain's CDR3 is CSVVGNRGGQYF. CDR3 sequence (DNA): TGCAGCGTTGTGGGTAACAGGGGAGGGCAGTACTTC.